This note documents a single TCR beta chain sequence. These data come from a study of blood T cell repertoires in COVID-19. Turning to the study itself: Samples representing acute and convalescent COVID-19 were sourced from the United States, Italy and Spain. PBMCs, B-cell-depleted T cells, or T cells were the source of the cDNA or gDNA that made up the material.

Assay: immunoSEQ multiplex PCR; the TCRdb copy retains only in-frame clones and omits some. The sample records some 130,000 clones, more than 75% being singletons. Trimming left V 2 bases short and J 7 bases short, with 11 bases between. Germline V gives CDR1 MDHEN, CDR2 SYDVKM. The CDR3 loop spans 13 amino acids. The genes are TRBV28 and TRBJ1-2; unclear D gene. The clonotype comes from a man aged 55 to 70 who had recovered from COVID-19. Sequencing used peripheral blood. In nucleotides, the CDR3 is TGTGCCAGCAGTTTAGGCGGACTATCTGGCTACACCTTC. It specifies CASSLGGLSGYTF.